This T cell receptor (beta chain) was sequenced during a study of T cell responses to AZD1222 COVID-19 vaccine. The CDR3 sequence is 14 residues long. The germline CDR1 and CDR2 sequences are WSHSY and SAAADI. J was trimmed by 5 bases and V by 4 bases; bases with no gene match: 6. Assay: immunoSEQ multiplex PCR; the TCRdb copy retains only in-frame clones and omits some. In the table there are 100,000 to 150,000 clones, 70% to 90% of which are singletons. On this clone: Its specificity is not known.

Study outcomes and limitations: Spike-specific TCR repertoires showed rising breadth and depth after two AZD1222 doses. Baseline serology detected seropositivity in only a handful of AZD1222 recipients. White British donors predominated, females outnumbered males, and clonal diversity was possibly underestimated. Spike-wide vaccine-associated CD4 TCRs dominated at 160-218 and 743-854.

Sequenced material: peripheral blood, taken on day 0 of AZD1222 vaccination. The chain carries TRBV10-2 and TRBJ1-2; 8 bases agree with TRBD1. This receptor was obtained from an adult in good health. The CDR3 DNA follows: TGCGCCAGCAGTGGGGGACAGGCCCGATATGGCTACACCTTC. Encoded protein: CASSGGQARYGYTF.